The 2 T cell receptor beta chains in this list originate from one sample, sequenced in a study of metastatic and nonmetastatic thyroid tumors. TCRdb reprocessed the PCR reads via MiXCR. Found here are about 38,000 clones, around half of them singletons; the top ten hold 24%. The entire patient cohort was treatment-naive prior to thyroid surgery. The specimen was tumor tissue. The receptor set was obtained from a male donor with papillary thyroid cancer or a benign thyroid nodule (not recorded which). Some clones in this sample may be carry-over from other donors' samples.

The chain employs TRBV11-2 and TRBJ2-7, with TRBD2 matching over 12 bases. CDR1 and CDR2 from the germline V gene are SGHAT and FQNNGV. The CDR3 length is 15 residues. Trimming at V came to 4 bases and at J to 2 bases, leaving 3 bases not matched to a gene. CDR3 DNA sequence: TGTGCCAGCAGCTCGGGACTAGCGGGCACCTACGAGCAGTACTTC. As protein: CASSSGLAGTYEQYF.

This clone showed up just a few times. The rearrangement uses TRBV28 and TRBJ2-7; D possibly matches TRBD1 or TRBD2 (6 bases each). The CDR3 is made up of 15 amino acids. Germline assignment: CDR1 MDHEN and CDR2 SYDVKM. Trimming shortened V by 6 bases and J by 3 bases, and 18 bases separated the two germline ends. CDR3 amino acids: CASSRRGTKYYEQYF. The DNA of the CDR3 is TGTGCCAGCAGCCGCCGGGGGACAAAATACTACGAGCAGTACTTC.